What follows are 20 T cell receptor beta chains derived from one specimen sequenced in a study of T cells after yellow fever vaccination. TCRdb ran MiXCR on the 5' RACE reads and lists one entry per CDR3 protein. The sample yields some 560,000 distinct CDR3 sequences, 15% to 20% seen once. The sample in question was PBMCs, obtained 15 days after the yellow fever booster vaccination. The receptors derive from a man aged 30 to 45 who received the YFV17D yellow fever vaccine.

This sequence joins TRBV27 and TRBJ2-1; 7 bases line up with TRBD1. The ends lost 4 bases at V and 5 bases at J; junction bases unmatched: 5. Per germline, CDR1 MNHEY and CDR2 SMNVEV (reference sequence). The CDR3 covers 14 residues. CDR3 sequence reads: CASSYRGLNNEQFF. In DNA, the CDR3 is TGTGCCAGCAGTTATAGGGGGCTAAACAATGAGCAGTTCTTC.

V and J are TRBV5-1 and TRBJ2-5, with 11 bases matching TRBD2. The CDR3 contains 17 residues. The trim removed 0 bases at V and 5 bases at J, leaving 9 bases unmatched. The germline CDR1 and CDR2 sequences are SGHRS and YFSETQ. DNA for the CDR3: TGCGCCAGCAGCTTGGGACTAGCGGGAAGGTTGGCGGAGACCCAGTACTTC. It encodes CASSLGLAGRLAETQYF.

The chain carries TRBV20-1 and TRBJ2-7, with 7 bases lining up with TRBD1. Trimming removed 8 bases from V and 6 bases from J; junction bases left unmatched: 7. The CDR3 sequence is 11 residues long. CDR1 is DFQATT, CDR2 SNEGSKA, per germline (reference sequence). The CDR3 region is CSSSQGSEQYF. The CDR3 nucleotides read TGCAGTTCTTCACAGGGGAGCGAGCAGTACTTC.

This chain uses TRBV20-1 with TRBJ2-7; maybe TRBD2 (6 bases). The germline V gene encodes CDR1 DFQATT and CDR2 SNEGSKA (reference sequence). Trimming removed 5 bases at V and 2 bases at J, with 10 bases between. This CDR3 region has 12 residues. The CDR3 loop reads CSARGRTYEQYF. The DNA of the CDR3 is TGCAGTGCTCGGGGGAGGACCTACGAGCAGTACTTC.

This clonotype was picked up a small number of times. In nucleotides, the CDR3 is TGTGCCAGCAGCGCCCGGGACAGTCCGCCTATTCTATGGGAGACCCAGTACTTC. Translating gives CASSARDSPPILWETQYF. V gene TRBV9 combines with J gene TRBJ2-5; 7 bases match TRBD1. The CDR3 totals 18 residues. The V gene's germline CDR1 is SGDLS and CDR2 YYNGEE. Trimming took 3 bases from V and 5 from J; bases not matched to a gene: 19.

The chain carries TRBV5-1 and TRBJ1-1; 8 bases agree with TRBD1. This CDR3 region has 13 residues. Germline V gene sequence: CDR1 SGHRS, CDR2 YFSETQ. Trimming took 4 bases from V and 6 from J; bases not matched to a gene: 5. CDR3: CASSDDRGAEAFF. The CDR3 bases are TGCGCCAGCAGCGACGACAGGGGCGCTGAAGCTTTCTTT.

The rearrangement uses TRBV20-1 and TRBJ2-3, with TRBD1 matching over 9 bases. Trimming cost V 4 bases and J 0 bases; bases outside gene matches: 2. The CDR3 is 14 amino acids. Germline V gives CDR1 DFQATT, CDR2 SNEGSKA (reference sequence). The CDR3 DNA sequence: TGCAGTGCTAAGGGGACAGGGAGCACAGATACGCAGTATTTT. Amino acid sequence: CSAKGTGSTDTQYF.

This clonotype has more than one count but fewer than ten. CDR3 DNA: TGTGCCAGCAGCTTAGGGGGATCTTCTAACTATGGCTACACCTTC. Protein sequence: CASSLGGSSNYGYTF. The rearrangement joins TRBV7-2 to TRBJ1-2; D gene uncertain. This CDR3 has 15 residues. V lost 1 base to trimming and J lost 0 bases, with 9 bases between them. The germline gives CDR1 SGHTA, CDR2 FQGNSA. The whole variable domain, remainder taken from reference TRBV7-2 and TRBJ1-2, is GAGVSQSPSNKVTEKGKDVELRCDPISGHTALYWYRQSLGQGLEFLIYFQGNSAPDKSGLPSDRFSAERTGGSVSTLTIQRTQQEDSAVYLCASSLGGSSNYGYTFGSGTRLTVV.

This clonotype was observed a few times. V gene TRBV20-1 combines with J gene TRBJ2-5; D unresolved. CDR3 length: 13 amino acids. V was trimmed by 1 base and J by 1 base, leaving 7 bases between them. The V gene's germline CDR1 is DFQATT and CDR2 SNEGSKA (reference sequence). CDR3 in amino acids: CSARGEIQETQYF. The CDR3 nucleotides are TGCAGTGCTAGAGGAGAAATCCAAGAGACCCAGTACTTC.

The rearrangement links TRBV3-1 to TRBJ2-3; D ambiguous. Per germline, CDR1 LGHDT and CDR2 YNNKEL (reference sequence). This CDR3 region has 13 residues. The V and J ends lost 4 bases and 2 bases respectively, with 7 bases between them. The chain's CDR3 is CASSRATTDTQYF. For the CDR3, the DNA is TGTGCCAGCAGCCGGGCTACCACAGATACGCAGTATTTT.

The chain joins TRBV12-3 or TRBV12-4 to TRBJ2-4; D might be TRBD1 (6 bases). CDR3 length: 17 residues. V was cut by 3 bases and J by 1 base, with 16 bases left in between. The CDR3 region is CASSFGPGDRAKNIQYF. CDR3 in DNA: TGTGCCAGCAGTTTTGGTCCAGGGGATAGGGCCAAAAACATTCAGTACTTC.

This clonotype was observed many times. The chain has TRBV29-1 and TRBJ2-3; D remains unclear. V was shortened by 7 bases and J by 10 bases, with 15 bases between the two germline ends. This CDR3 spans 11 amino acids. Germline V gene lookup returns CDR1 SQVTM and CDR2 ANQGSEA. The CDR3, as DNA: TGCAGCGCTGGGGAATCCGTATCGCAGTATTTT. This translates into CSAGESVSQYF.

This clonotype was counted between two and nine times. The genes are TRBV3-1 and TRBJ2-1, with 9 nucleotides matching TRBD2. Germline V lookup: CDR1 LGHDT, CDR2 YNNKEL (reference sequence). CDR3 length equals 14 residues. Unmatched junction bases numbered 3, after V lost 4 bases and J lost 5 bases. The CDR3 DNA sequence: TGTGCCAGCAGCCCTCGGACTAGCGACAATGAGCAGTTCTTC. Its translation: CASSPRTSDNEQFF.

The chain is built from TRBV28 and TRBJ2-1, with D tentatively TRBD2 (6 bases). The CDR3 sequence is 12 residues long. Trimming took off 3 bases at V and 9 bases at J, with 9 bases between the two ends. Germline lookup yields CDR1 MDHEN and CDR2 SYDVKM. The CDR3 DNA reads TGTGCCAGCAGTTTCTCAGCGGGTGAGCAGTTCTTC. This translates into CASSFSAGEQFF.

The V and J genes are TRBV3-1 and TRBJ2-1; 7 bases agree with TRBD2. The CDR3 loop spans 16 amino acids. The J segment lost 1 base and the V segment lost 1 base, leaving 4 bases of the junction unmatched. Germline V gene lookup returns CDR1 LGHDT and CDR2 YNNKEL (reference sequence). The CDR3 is CASSQVAGISYNEQFF. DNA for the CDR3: TGTGCCAGCAGCCAAGTAGCGGGCATTTCCTACAATGAGCAGTTCTTC.

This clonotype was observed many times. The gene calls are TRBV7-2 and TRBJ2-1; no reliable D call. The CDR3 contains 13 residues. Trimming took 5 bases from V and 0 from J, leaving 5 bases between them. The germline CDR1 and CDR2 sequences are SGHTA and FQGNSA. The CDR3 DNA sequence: TGTGCCAGCAGCATCGGCTCCTACAATGAGCAGTTCTTC. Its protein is CASSIGSYNEQFF.

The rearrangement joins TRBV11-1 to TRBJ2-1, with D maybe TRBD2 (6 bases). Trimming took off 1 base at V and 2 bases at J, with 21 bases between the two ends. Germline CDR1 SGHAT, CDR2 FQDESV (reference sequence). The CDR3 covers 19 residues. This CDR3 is CASSLVGWGGAGTYNEQFF. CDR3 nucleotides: TGTGCCAGCAGCTTAGTGGGCTGGGGCGGGGCCGGTACCTACAATGAGCAGTTCTTC.

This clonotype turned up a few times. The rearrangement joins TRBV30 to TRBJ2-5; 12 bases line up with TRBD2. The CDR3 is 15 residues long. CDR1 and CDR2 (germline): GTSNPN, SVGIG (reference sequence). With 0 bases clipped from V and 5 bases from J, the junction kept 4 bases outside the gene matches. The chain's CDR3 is CAWSVAGTSGETQYF. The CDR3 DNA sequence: TGTGCCTGGAGTGTAGCGGGGACTAGCGGGGAGACCCAGTACTTC. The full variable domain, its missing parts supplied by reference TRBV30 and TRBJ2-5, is SQTIHQWPATLVQPVGSPLSLECTVEGTSNPNLYWYRQAAGRGLQLLFYSVGIGQISSEVPQNLSASRPQDRQFILSSKKLLLSDSGFYLCAWSVAGTSGETQYFGPGTRLLVL.

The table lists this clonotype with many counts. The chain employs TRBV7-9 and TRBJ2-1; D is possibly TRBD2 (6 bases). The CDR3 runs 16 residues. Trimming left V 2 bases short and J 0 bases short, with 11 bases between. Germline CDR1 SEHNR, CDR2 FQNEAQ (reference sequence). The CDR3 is CASSLSGGASYNEQFF. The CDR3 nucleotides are TGTGCCAGCAGCTTAAGTGGCGGGGCCTCCTACAATGAGCAGTTCTTC.

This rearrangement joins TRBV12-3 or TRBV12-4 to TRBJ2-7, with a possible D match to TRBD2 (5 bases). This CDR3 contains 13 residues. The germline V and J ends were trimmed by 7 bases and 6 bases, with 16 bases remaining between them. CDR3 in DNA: TGTGCCAGCAATCCCGGGGTTTCCGGCGAGCAGTACTTC. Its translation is CASNPGVSGEQYF.